This TCR beta chain was sequenced in a study of blood T cell repertoires in COVID-19. Study at large: The samples span acute and convalescent COVID-19 from the United States, Italy and Spain. The analysed material was cDNA or gDNA that came from T cells, B-cell-depleted T cells, or PBMCs.

The germline CDR1 and CDR2 sequences are SGHNT and YYREEE (reference sequence). Trimming took off 7 bases at V and 0 bases at J, with 14 bases between the two ends. This CDR3 region has 14 residues. Original methodology: Researchers report that nucleated cell counts were estimated from reference gene primer amplification. Using immunoSEQ multiplex PCR, the repertoire was profiled, and TCRdb retains in-frame clones only, with some absent. Clone size and the V and J calls come from that table; the DNA yielded D and trimming. The sample has roughly 300,000 clones; 65% to 90% are singletons. The chain has TRBV5-4 and TRBJ2-7; D gene unclear. The receptor was isolated from a human donor in a cohort sampled during active COVID-19. Sequenced material: peripheral blood. Here the CDR3 reads CASRREENSYEQYF. In nucleotides, the CDR3 is TGTGCCAGCCGCCGTGAGGAGAACTCCTACGAGCAGTACTTC.